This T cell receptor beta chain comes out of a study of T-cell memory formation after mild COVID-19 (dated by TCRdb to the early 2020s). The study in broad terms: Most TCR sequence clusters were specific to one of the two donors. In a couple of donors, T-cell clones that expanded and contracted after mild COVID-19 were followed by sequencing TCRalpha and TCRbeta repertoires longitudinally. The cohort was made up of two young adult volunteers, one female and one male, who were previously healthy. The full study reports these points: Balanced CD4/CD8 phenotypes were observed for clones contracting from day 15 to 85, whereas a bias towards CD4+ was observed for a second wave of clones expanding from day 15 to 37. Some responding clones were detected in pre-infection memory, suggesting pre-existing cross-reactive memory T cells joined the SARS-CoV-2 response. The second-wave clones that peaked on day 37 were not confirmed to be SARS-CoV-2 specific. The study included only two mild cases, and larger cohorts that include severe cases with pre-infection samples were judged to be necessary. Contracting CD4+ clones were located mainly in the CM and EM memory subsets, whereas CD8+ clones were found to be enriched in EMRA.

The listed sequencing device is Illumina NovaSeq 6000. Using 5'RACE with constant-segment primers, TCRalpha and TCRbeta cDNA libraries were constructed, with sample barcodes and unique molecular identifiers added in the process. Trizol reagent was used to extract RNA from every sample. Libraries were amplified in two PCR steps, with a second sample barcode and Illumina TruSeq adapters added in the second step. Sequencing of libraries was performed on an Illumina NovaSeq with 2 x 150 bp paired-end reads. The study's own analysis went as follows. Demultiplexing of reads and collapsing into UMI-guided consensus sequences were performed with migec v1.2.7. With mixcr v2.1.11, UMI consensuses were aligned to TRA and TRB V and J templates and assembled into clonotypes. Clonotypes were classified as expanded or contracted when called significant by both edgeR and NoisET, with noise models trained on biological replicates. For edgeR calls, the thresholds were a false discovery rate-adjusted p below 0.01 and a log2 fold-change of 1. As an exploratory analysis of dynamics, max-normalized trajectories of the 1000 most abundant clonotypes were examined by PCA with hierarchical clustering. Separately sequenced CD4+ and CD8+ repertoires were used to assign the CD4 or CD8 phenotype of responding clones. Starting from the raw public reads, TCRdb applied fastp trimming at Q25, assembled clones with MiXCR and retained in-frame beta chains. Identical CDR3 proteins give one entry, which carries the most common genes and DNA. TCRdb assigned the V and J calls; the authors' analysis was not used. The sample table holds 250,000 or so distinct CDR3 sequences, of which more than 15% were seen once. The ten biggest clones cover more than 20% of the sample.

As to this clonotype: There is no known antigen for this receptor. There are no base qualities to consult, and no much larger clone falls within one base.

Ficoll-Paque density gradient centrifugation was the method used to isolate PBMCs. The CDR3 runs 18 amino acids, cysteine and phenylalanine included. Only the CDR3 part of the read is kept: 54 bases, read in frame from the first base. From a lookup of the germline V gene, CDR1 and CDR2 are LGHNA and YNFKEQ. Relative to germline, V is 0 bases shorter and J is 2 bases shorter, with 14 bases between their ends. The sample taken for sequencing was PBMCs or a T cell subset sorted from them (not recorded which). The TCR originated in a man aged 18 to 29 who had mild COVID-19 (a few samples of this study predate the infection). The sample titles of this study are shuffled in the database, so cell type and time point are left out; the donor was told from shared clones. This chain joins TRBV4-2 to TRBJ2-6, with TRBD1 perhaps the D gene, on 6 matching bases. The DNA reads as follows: TGTGCCAGCAGCCAAGAGGACAGTGACCCCCCTGGGGCCAACGTCCTGACTTTC. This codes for CASSQEDSDPPGANVLTF.